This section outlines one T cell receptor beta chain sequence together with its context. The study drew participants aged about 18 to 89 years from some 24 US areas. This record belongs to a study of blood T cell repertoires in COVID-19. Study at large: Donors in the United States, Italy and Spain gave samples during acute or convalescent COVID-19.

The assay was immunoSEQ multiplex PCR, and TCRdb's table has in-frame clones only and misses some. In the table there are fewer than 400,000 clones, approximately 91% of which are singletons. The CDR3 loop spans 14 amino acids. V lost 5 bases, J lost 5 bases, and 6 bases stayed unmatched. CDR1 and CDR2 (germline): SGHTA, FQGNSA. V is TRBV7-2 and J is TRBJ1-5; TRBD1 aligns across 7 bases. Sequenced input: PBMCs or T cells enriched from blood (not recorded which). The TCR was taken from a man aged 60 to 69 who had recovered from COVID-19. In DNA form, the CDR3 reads TGTGCCAGCAGCCCGGACAGGAGCTATCAGCCCCAGCATTTT. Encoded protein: CASSPDRSYQPQHF.